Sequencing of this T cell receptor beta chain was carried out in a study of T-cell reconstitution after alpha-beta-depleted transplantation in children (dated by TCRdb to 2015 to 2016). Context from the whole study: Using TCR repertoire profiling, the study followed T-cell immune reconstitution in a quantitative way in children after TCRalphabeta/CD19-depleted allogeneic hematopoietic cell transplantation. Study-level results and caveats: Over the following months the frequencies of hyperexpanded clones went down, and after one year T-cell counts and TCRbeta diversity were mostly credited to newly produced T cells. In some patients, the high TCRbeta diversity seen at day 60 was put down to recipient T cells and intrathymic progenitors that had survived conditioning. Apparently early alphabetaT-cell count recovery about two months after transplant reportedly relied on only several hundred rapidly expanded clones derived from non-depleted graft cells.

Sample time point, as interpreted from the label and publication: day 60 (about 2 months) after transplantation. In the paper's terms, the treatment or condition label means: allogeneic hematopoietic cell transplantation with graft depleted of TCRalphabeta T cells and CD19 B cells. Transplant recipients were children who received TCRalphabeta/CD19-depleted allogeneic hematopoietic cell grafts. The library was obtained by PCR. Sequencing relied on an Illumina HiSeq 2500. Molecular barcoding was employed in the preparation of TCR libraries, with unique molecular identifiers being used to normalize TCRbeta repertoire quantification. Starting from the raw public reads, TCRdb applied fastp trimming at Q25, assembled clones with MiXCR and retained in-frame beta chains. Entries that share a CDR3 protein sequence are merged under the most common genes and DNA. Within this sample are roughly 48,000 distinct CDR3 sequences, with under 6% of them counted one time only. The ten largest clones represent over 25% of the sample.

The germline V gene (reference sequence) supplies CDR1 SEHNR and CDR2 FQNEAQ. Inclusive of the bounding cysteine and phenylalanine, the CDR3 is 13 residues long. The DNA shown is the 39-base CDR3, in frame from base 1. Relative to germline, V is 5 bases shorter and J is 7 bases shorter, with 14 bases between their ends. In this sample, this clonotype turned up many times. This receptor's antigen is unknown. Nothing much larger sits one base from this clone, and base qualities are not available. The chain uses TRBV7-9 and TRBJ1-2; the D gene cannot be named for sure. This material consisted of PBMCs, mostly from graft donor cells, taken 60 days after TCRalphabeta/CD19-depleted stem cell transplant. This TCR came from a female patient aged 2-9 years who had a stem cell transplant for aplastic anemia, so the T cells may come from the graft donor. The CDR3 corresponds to CASSRELAAGYTF. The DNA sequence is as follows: TGTGCCAGCAGCCGGGAGTTGGCCGCTGGCTACACCTTC.